This T cell receptor beta chain originates from a study of T cells after yellow fever vaccination. V gave up 8 bases and J gave up 3 bases; unmatched junction bases: 5. The CDR3 length is 12 residues. Germline assignment: CDR1 SQVTM and CDR2 ANQGSEA. TCRdb redid the calling of the 5' RACE reads with MiXCR, one entry per CDR3 protein. The sample lists approximately 93,000 distinct CDR3 sequences; about 6% were seen once. This clonotype was sampled from a man aged 18 to 30 who received the YFV17D yellow fever vaccine. The rearrangement uses TRBV29-1 and TRBJ2-5; TRBD1 aligns across 8 bases. Sequencing used CD8+ T cells sorted from PBMCs, obtained 10 days after the yellow fever booster vaccination. CDR3 region: CSLQQGEETQYF. CDR3 nucleotides: TGCAGCCTACAACAGGGGGAAGAGACCCAGTACTTC.